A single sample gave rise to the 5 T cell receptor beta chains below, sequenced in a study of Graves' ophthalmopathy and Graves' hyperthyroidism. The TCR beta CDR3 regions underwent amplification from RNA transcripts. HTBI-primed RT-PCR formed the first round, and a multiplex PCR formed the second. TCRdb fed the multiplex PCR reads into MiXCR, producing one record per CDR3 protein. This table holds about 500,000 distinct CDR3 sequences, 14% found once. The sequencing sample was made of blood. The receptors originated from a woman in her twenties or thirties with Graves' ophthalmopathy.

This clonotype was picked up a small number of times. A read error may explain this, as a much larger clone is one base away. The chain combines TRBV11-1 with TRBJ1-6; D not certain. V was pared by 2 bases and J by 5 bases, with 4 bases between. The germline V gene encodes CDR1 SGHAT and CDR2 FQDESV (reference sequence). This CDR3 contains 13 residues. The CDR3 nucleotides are TGTGCCAGCAGCTTAACCCATAATTCACCCCTCCACTTT. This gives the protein CASSLTHNSPLHF.

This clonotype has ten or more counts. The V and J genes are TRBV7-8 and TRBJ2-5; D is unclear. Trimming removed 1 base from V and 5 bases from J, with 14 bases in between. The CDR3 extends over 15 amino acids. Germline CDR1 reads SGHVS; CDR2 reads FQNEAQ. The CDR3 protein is CASSLDVRLGETQYF. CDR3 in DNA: TGTGCCAGCAGCTTAGATGTTAGATTAGGGGAGACCCAGTACTTC.

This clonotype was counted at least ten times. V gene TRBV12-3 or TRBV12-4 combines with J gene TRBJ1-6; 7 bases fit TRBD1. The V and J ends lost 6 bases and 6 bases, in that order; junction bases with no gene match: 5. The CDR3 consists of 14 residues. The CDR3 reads CASRLGGSNSPLHF. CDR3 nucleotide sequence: TGTGCCAGCAGGCTAGGGGGCAGTAATTCACCCCTCCACTTT.

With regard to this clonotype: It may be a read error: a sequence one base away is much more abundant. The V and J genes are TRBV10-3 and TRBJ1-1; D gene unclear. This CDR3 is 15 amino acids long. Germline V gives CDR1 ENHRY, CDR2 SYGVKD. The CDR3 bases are TGTGTCACCAGATTGTTTAGGACGGAGAACACTGAAGCTTTCTTT. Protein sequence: CVTRLFRTENTEAFF.

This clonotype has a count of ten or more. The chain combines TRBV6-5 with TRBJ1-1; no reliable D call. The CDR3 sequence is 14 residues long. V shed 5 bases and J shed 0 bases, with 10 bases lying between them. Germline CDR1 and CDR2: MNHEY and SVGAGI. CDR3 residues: CASSSRIMNTEAFF. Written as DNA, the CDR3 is TGTGCCAGCAGTAGCCGTATTATGAACACTGAAGCTTTCTTT.